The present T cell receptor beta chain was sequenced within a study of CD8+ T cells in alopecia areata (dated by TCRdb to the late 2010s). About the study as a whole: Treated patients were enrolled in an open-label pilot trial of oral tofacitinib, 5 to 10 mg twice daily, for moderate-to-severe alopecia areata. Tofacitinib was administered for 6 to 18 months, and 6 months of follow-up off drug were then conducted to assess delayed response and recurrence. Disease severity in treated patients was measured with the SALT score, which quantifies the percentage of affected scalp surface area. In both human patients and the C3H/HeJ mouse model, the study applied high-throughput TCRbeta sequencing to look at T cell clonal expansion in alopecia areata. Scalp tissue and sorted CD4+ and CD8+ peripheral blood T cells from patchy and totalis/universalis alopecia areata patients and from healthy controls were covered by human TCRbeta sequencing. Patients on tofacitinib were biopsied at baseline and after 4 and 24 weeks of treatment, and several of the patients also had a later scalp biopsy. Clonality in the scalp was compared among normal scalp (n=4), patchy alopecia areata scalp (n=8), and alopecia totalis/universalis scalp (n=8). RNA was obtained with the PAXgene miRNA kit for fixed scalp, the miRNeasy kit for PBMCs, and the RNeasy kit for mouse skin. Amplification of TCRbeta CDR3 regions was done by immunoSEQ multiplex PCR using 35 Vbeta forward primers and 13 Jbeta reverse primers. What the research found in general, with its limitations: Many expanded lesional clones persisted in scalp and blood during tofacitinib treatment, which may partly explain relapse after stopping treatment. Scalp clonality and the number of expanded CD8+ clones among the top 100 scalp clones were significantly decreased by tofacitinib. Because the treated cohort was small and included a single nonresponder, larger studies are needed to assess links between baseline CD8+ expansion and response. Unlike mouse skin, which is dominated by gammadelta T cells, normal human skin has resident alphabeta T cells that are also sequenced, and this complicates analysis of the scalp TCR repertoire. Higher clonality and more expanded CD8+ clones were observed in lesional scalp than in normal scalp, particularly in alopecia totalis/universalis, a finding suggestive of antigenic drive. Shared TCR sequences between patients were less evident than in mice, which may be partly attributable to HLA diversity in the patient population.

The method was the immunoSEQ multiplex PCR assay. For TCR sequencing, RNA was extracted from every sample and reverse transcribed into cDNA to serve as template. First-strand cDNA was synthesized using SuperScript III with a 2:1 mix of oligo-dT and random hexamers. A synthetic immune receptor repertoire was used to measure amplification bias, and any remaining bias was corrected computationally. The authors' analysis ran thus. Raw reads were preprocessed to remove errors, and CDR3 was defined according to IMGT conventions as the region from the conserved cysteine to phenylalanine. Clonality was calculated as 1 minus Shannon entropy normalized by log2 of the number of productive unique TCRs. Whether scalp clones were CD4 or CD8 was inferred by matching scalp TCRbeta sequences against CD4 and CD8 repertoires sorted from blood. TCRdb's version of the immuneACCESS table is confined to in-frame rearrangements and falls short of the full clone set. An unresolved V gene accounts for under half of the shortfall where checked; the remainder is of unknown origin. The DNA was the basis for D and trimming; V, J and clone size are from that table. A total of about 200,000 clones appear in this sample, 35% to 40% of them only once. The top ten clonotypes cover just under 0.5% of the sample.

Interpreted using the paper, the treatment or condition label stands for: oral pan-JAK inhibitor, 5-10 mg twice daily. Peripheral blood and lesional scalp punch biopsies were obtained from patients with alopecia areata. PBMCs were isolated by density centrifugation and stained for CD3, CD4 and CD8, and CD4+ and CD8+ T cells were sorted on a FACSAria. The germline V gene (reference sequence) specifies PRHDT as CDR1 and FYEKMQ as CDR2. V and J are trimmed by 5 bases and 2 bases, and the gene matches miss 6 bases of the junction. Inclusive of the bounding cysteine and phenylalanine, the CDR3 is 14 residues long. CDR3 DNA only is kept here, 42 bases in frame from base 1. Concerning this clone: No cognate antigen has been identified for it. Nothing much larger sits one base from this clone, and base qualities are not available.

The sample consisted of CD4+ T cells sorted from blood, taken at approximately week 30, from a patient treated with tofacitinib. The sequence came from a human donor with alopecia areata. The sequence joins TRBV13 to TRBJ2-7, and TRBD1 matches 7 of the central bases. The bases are TGTGCCAGCAGCCCCGGCCAGGGGGCCTACGAGCAGTACTTC. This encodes CASSPGQGAYEQYF.